This T cell receptor (beta chain) derives from a study of blood T cell repertoires in COVID-19 (dated by TCRdb to about 2020). Background on the whole study: Collaborator samples came from the United States, Italy and Spain and covered acute and convalescent phases of COVID-19. The material from the prospective study consisted of cDNA or gDNA derived from T cells, B-cell-depleted T cells, or PBMCs. Subjects who had been exposed to COVID-19, were actively infected with it, or had recovered from it provided the deeply sampled blood TCRbeta repertoires that made up the dataset. The repertoires were released in a freely available public database meant as a resource for research on the immune response to SARS-CoV-2. The samples were drawn from two sources: the first 160 participants of the ongoing ImmuneRACE study, and approximately 1,300 subjects contributed by 6 global collaborators. Nearly every sample came with metadata listing a de-identified subject ID, COVID-19 status, age in years and sex. Where available, HLA class I and class II types were taken from metadata supplied by the sample provider and were not determined by assay-based typing. Overall results and qualifications from the work: Clinical and demographic metadata were provided uncurated, with the amount varying by source and participant.

Trimming at the junction amounts to 3 bases on V and 4 bases on J, and the germline ends lie 20 bases apart. From the germline V gene, CDR1 is LGHNT and CDR2 is FRNRAP. The CDR3 covers 17 residues, taking in both the cysteine and the phenylalanine. CDR3 DNA only is kept here, 51 bases in frame from base 1. TCRbeta CDR3 regions were amplified from genomic DNA by means of the immunoSEQ Assay, a bias-controlled multiplex PCR. The published analysis was carried out like this. The number of nucleated cells in each sample was estimated from the amplification of reference gene primers within the assay. Sequence reads were collapsed and filtered to measure the absolute abundance of every unique TCRbeta CDR3 rearrangement. For each sample, productive Simpson clonality was calculated as the square root of Simpson's diversity index across productive rearrangements. What TCRdb holds here is the immuneACCESS table cut down to in-frame rearrangements. Part of the clones is not present; checked against another copy, under half of the missing clones reflect an unresolved V gene, and the others are unexplained. The V and J calls and clone size come from that table; D and trimming were worked out from the DNA. The sample table contains about 110,000 clones; only one count was recorded for roughly 79% of them. Over 35% of the sample is in the top ten clones.

This clone was seen only a few times. There is no known antigen for this receptor. Per-base qualities were not stored, and no clone one base away is much larger. Collaborating institutions collected whole blood in K2EDTA tubes following their own protocols. Collaborator samples were shipped for TCRbeta analysis as frozen whole blood, isolated PBMCs, or DNA extracted from either sample type. The chain is encoded by TRBV12-5 joined to TRBJ2-3, and possibly TRBD2, on 5 matching bases. Sequencing was done on a sample of peripheral blood. The clonotype comes from a man aged 80 or over with acute or convalescent COVID-19. For the CDR3, the sequence is CASGLGRTGIPPDTQYF. The nucleotide sequence reads as follows: TGTGCTAGTGGTTTAGGAAGAACCGGGATCCCCCCAGATACGCAGTATTTT.